This is a list of T cell receptor beta chains from one sample in a study of T cell changes during pregnancy in multiple sclerosis. Sequencing was performed with immunoSEQ multiplex PCR; in TCRdb, only in-frame clones are kept and a portion is missing. The sample holds 15,000 to 20,000 clones, 84% seen once. Specimen: CD8+ T cells from peripheral blood mononuclear cells, collected in the third trimester of pregnancy. The source is a female donor in good health, enrolled as a control in a pregnancy study. Each CDR3 is given with its conserved first and last residue. A D gene is named only where the DNA matches it firmly. Clone size is stated in some rows and not others, as once, few, many or a class when expanded.

J,D,V,size,CDR3,DNA
TRBJ2-3,NA,TRBV9,NA,CASSVGHFSTDTQYF,TGTGCCAGCAGCGTAGGACATTTCAGCACAGATACGCAGTATTTT
TRBJ2-3,TRBD2,TRBV10-3,NA,CAIRSSGGGHTDTQYF,TGTGCCATCAGATCTAGCGGGGGGGGACACACAGATACGCAGTATTTT
TRBJ2-1,TRBD1,TRBV5-6,large,CASSAGQVSYNEQFF,TGTGCCAGCAGCGCCGGACAGGTGAGCTACAATGAGCAGTTCTTC
TRBJ2-1,TRBD2,TRBV6-5,few,CASSSGLATSNEQFF,TGTGCCAGCAGTTCGGGACTAGCGACCTCCAATGAGCAGTTCTTC
TRBJ2-7,TRBD1,TRBV27,NA,CASSLSSGQVVYEQYF,TGTGCCAGCAGTTTATCGTCGGGACAGGTGGTCTACGAGCAGTACTTC
TRBJ1-2,TRBD1,TRBV13,NA,CASSPETGGNGYTF,TGTGCCAGCAGCCCGGAGACAGGGGGCAACGGCTACACCTTC
TRBJ1-2,NA,TRBV19,NA,CASRRSGAYGYTF,TGTGCCAGTAGACGTTCGGGAGCCTATGGCTACACCTTC
TRBJ1-1,NA,TRBV7-9,NA,CASSSGGTEAFF,TGTGCCAGCAGCTCCGGCGGCACTGAAGCTTTCTTT
TRBJ2-3,NA,TRBV6-4,NA,CASSASPSTDTQYF,TGTGCCAGCAGTGCTAGCCCTAGCACAGATACGCAGTATTTT
TRBJ2-2,NA,TRBV7-9,NA,CASSPEGTGELFF,TGTGCCAGCAGCCCCGAGGGCACCGGGGAGCTGTTTTTT
TRBJ2-6,NA,TRBV5-1,NA,CASSNPRDRESGANVLTF,TGCGCCAGCAGCAACCCGCGTGACAGAGAGTCTGGGGCCAACGTCCTGACTTTC
TRBJ1-1,TRBD1,TRBV2,many,CASSEAQGSSEAFF,TGTGCCAGCAGTGAAGCACAGGGGAGTTCTGAAGCTTTCTTT
TRBJ1-2,NA,TRBV9,NA,CASSVSGRTDSYGYTF,TGTGCCAGCAGCGTATCAGGGCGGACGGATTCCTATGGCTACACCTTC
TRBJ1-1,NA,TRBV6-5,NA,CASRLQQGWYTEAFF,TGTGCCAGCAGACTCCAACAGGGATGGTACACTGAAGCTTTCTTT
TRBJ2-1,TRBD2,TRBV27,NA,CASSLLRTSNEQFF,TGTGCCAGCAGTTTATTGAGGACTAGTAATGAGCAGTTCTTC
TRBJ2-6,NA,TRBV15,few,CATSRDAHSGANVLTF,TGTGCCACCAGCAGAGATGCGCACTCTGGGGCCAACGTCCTGACTTTC
TRBJ1-1,NA,TRBV9,few,CASSVGGHTEAFF,TGTGCCAGCAGCGTAGGAGGCCACACTGAAGCTTTCTTT
TRBJ2-3,NA,TRBV13,NA,CASTGSTDTQYF,TGTGCCAGCACCGGGAGCACAGATACGCAGTATTTT
TRBJ1-4,NA,TRBV27,NA,CASSLSGTHEKLFF,TGTGCCAGCAGTTTATCTGGGACACATGAAAAACTGTTTTTT
TRBJ2-3,NA,TRBV28,NA,CASSIQGTTDTQYF,TGTGCCAGCAGCATACAGGGAACGACAGATACGCAGTATTTT
TRBJ2-1,TRBD1,TRBV25-1,NA,CASSEPSTGTLHNEQFF,TGTGCCAGCAGTGAACCCTCGACAGGGACCCTTCACAATGAGCAGTTCTTC
TRBJ2-5,NA,TRBV6-6,NA,CASSYSGETQYF,TGTGCCAGCAGTTACTCCGGAGAGACCCAGTACTTC
TRBJ2-7,TRBD1,TRBV27,NA,CASSPTGGRTYEQYF,TGTGCCAGCAGTCCAACAGGGGGGCGAACCTACGAGCAGTACTTC
TRBJ2-7,NA,TRBV6-5,NA,CASKWGSASSYEQYF,TGTGCCAGCAAATGGGGCAGCGCGAGCTCCTACGAGCAGTACTTC
TRBJ2-7,TRBD1,TRBV7-2,NA,CASGNRDRGLHEQYF,TGTGCCAGCGGAAACCGGGACAGGGGGCTTCACGAGCAGTACTTC
TRBJ2-7,NA,TRBV5-1,NA,CASSLIRGEQYF,TGCGCCAGCAGCTTGATAAGGGGGGAGCAGTACTTC
TRBJ2-7,NA,TRBV27,NA,CASSFQGLVRREQYF,TGTGCCAGCAGTTTCCAGGGACTGGTAAGGCGCGAGCAGTACTTC
TRBJ2-5,TRBD2,TRBV10-3,NA,CAIRTGLAGETQYF,TGTGCCATCAGGACGGGACTAGCGGGAGAGACCCAGTACTTC
TRBJ2-7,NA,TRBV15,few,CATSRDETGNYEQYF,TGTGCCACCAGCAGAGATGAAACAGGGAACTACGAGCAGTACTTC
TRBJ2-3,NA,TRBV2,NA,CASSGGLSGTDTQYF,TGTGCCAGCAGTGGGGGACTCTCAGGAACAGATACGCAGTATTTT
TRBJ1-1,TRBD1,TRBV19,NA,CASTHRGTEAFF,TGTGCCAGTACCCACAGGGGCACTGAAGCTTTCTTT
TRBJ1-1,NA,TRBV30,few,CAWTPLGGDTEAFF,TGTGCCTGGACCCCCTTGGGGGGGGACACTGAAGCTTTCTTT
TRBJ1-3,TRBD1,TRBV10-3,NA,CAISNHRDSPSGNTIYF,TGTGCCATCAGTAATCACCGGGACAGTCCTTCTGGAAACACCATATATTTT
TRBJ2-7,TRBD1,TRBV27,NA,CASSLNRGFYEQYF,TGTGCCAGCAGTTTAAACAGGGGATTCTACGAGCAGTACTTC
TRBJ1-2,NA,TRBV13,NA,CASSAGLGQPSNYGYTF,TGTGCCAGCAGTGCTGGCCTAGGACAGCCTTCAAACTATGGCTACACCTTC
TRBJ2-2,NA,TRBV6-4,NA,CASRLQGGDVPGELFF,TGTGCCAGCAGACTGCAAGGGGGGGACGTCCCCGGGGAGCTGTTTTTT